This TCR beta chain was captured by sequencing in a study of blood T cell repertoires in COVID-19 (dated by TCRdb to the early 2020s). Concerning the study at large: Samples from collaborators originated in the United States, Italy and Spain and spanned both the acute and convalescent phases of COVID-19. The material from the prospective study consisted of cDNA or gDNA derived from T cells, B-cell-depleted T cells, or PBMCs. The dataset comprised deeply sampled blood TCRbeta repertoires from subjects exposed to, actively infected with, or recovered from COVID-19. The repertoires were released in a freely available public database meant as a resource for research on the immune response to SARS-CoV-2. Samples came from the ongoing ImmuneRACE study (first 160 participants) plus 1,254 subjects from 6 global collaborators. The sample metadata nearly always contained a de-identified subject ID, COVID-19 status, age in years and sex. HLA class I and class II types, where available, came from metadata supplied by the sample provider rather than from assay-based typing. Broader findings and caveats from the paper: The amount of clinical and demographic metadata varied by source and participant and was provided uncurated.

This clone was seen a single time. It has no known antigen specificity. No per-base quality is available; no much larger clone lies one base away. Trimming at the junction amounts to 4 bases on V and 5 bases on J, and the germline ends lie 9 bases apart. The germline V gene provides CDR1 MGHDK and CDR2 SYGVNS. There are 13 amino acids in the CDR3, from cysteine to phenylalanine inclusive. The read is trimmed to its CDR3 DNA, 39 bases read in frame from base 1. TCRbeta CDR3 regions were amplified from genomic DNA using the immunoSEQ Assay, a bias-controlled multiplex PCR. Under the source paper's analysis protocol: Nucleated cell counts per sample were estimated from amplification of reference gene primers within the assay. To quantify the absolute abundance of each unique TCRbeta CDR3 rearrangement, sequence reads were collapsed and filtered. Productive Simpson clonality was computed per sample as the square root of Simpson's diversity index over productive rearrangements. TCRdb retrieved this table from immuneACCESS and kept in-frame rearrangements only. Not all clones are present; in checked studies, unresolved V genes account for under half, and no reason is known for the remainder. That table gives V, J and clone size, and the DNA gave D and trimming. This sample holds 150,000 to 200,000 clones; 80% to 90% were observed only once. Of the sample, around 1% falls within the top ten clones.

The collaborating institutions used their own protocols to collect whole blood in K2EDTA tubes. For TCRbeta analysis, collaborators shipped samples in one of three forms: frozen whole blood, isolated PBMCs, or DNA extracted from either of those sample types. The sample taken for sequencing was peripheral blood. The V and J genes are TRBV25-1 and TRBJ1-3; perhaps TRBD1 is the D gene, with 5 bases matching. This receptor was obtained from a middle-aged man with acute or convalescent COVID-19. The DNA sequence is as follows: TGTGCCAGCAGTGTTCAGGGCAGAAACACCATATATTTT. The resulting protein is CASSVQGRNTIYF.